This T cell receptor beta chain was identified in a study of CD8 T cells in ankylosing spondylitis. Study outcomes and limitations: A number of the motif variants had already been described in reactive arthritis synovial fluid and blood.

A note on this clonotype: Its cognate antigen is unknown. A much larger clone is a single base away; this may be a read error.

By quantitative 5'-RACE with molecular barcodes, the TCR beta libraries were made. TCRdb re-called the 5' RACE reads through MiXCR, storing one row per CDR3 protein. The data contain some 130,000 distinct CDR3 sequences, 6% to 8.5% of them singletons. The germline V gene encodes CDR1 SGHKS and CDR2 YYEKEE (reference sequence). This CDR3 is built from 12 residues. This sequence was found in a female donor with ankylosing spondylitis or in good health (not recorded which). This chain connects TRBV5-5 to TRBJ2-7; the D gene is possibly TRBD1 (5 bases). Sequences were obtained from blood, either unsorted or a sorted T cell fraction (not recorded which). DNA for the CDR3: TGTGCCAGCAGCTTGGAGGGGCACGAGCTGTACTTC. This codes for CASSLEGHELYF.